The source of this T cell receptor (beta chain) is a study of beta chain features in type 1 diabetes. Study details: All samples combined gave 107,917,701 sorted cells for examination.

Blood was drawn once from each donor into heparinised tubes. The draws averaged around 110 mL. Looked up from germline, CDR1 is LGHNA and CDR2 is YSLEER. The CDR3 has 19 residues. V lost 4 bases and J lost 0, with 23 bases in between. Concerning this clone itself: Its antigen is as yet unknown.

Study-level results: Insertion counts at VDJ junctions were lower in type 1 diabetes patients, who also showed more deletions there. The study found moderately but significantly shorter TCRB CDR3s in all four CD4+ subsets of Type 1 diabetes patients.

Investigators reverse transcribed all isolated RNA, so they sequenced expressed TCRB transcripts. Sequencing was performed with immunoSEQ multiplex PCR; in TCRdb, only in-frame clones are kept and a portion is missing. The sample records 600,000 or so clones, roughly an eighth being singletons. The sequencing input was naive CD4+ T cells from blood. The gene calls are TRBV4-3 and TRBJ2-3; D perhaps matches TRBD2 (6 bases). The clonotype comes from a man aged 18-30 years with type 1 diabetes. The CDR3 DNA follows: TGCGCCAGCAGCCCGGATGGTAGCGGAAGCTACTCTAGCACAGATACGCAGTATTTT. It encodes CASSPDGSGSYSSTDTQYF.